The rows below give T cell receptor beta chains drawn from one sample of a study of shared clonotypes between healthy human individuals. Profiled with immunoSEQ multiplex PCR; TCRdb holds only in-frame clones, not every one. The profile shows roughly 500,000 clones, around 73% of them singletons. Sequenced sample: PBMCs. Every receptor here comes from a woman in her thirties or forties in good health. Some clones in this sample may be carry-over from other donors' samples. CDR3s include the opening cysteine and the closing phenylalanine or tryptophan. Fields, in order: clone size, J gene, D gene, V gene, CDR3 protein, CDR3 DNA. D genes are given only for firm matches. The size entry is marked missing in some rows and otherwise reads once, few, many or a size class.

- TRBJ2-5 - TRBV9 CASSVSPTKETQYF TGTGCCAGCAGCGTAAGCCCTACGAAAGAGACCCAGTACTTC
- TRBJ2-7 - TRBV6-5 CASSYSRGYSYEQYF TGTGCCAGCAGTTACTCGAGGGGGTACAGCTACGAGCAGTACTTC
- TRBJ2-7 TRBD1 TRBV28 CASSPDRGSYEQYF TGTGCCAGCAGTCCGGACAGGGGTTCCTACGAGCAGTACTTC
- TRBJ2-3 TRBD2 TRBV29-1 CSVSGGPDTQYF TGCAGCGTTTCGGGGGGGCCAGATACGCAGTATTTT
- TRBJ2-2 - TRBV11-2 CASNRQMNTGELFF TGTGCCAGCAATAGGCAGATGAACACCGGGGAGCTGTTTTTT
- TRBJ1-2 - TRBV5-1 CASSFQGRDGYTF TGCGCCAGCAGCTTTCAGGGGAGGGATGGCTACACCTTC
- TRBJ2-2 - TRBV7-9 CASSPLRSTGELFF TGTGCCAGCAGCCCGCTCCGGAGCACCGGGGAGCTGTTTTTT
- TRBJ1-2 - TRBV5-1 CASSLDKWDFGYTF TGCGCCAGCAGCTTGGACAAATGGGACTTTGGCTACACCTTC
many TRBJ2-1 TRBD2 TRBV11-2 CASSPGGTRQFF TGTGCCAGCAGCCCCGGGGGGACCCGGCAGTTCTTC
few TRBJ2-2 - TRBV9 CASSVGGTGELFF TGTGCCAGCAGCGTAGGGGGGACCGGGGAGCTGTTTTTT
- TRBJ1-5 - TRBV5-1 CASSLEGSPDQPQHF TGCGCCAGCAGCCTGGAGGGCAGCCCTGATCAGCCCCAGCATTTT
- TRBJ2-1 - TRBV4-1 CASSQEGKGVYEQFF TGCGCCAGCAGCCAAGAAGGGAAGGGCGTTTATGAGCAGTTCTTC